Described below is a single T cell receptor (beta chain) sequence and its context. This CDR3 contains 15 residues. Per the germline V gene, CDR1 is SGDLS and CDR2 is YYNGEE. Trimming removed 4 bases at V and 7 bases at J, with 20 bases between. Naive CD4+ cells had CD25+ Tregs removed. Semi-nested PCR with Nested Universal Primer A followed constant-region reverse priming of full-length variable regions. Using its own MiXCR run on the 5' RACE reads, TCRdb lists one record per CDR3 protein. Of tens of thousands of distinct CDR3 sequences in the sample, more than 20% were seen once. This TCR was sampled from a female donor with breast cancer. The sample comprised tumor-infiltrating naive CD4+ T cells sorted from the breast tumor. Regarding subset: naive CD4+ T cells, CD4+CD45RA+CD25-. The chain recombines TRBV9 with TRBJ1-2, with TRBD1 as a possible D gene (5 bases). CDR3 sequence: CASSPYTGSLTGYTF. CDR3 in DNA: TGTGCCAGCAGCCCCTATACAGGAAGCTTGACTGGCTACACCTTC.